This T cell receptor (beta chain) appears in the sequencing data of a study of beta chain features in type 1 diabetes. Study-wide context: Patients were similar to healthy donors in age and gender (as well as in cell yields).

Expressed TCRB transcripts were sequenced after all isolated RNA was converted to cDNA. Using immunoSEQ multiplex PCR, the repertoire was profiled, and TCRdb retains in-frame clones only, with some absent. The sample includes about 120,000 clones, around 17% of them seen just once. This clone has ten or more counts. Antigen unknown. Overall study findings and caveats: Insertions were fewer and deletions more numerous at VDJ junctions in type 1 diabetes patients. Comparison showed that naive, central memory and Treg TCRB repertoires appeared more similar among patients than among healthy donors. Shorter TCRB CDR3s, moderately but significantly so, were found in Type 1 diabetes patients in all four CD4+ subsets.

The germline CDR1 and CDR2 sequences are SGHRS and YFSETQ. Trimming left V 4 bases short and J 0 bases short, with 16 bases between. CDR3 length: 16 residues. Every participating donor gave one draw, a heparinised blood sample averaging approximately 120 mL. The source of this sequence is a man aged 25-40 years with type 1 diabetes. The sequenced sample consisted of central memory CD4+ T cells from blood. The chain combines TRBV5-1 with TRBJ1-1, with D unclear. The CDR3 protein is CASSGGGGRLNTEAFF. The DNA for the CDR3 is TGCGCCAGCAGCGGCGGAGGAGGGCGATTGAACACTGAAGCTTTCTTT.